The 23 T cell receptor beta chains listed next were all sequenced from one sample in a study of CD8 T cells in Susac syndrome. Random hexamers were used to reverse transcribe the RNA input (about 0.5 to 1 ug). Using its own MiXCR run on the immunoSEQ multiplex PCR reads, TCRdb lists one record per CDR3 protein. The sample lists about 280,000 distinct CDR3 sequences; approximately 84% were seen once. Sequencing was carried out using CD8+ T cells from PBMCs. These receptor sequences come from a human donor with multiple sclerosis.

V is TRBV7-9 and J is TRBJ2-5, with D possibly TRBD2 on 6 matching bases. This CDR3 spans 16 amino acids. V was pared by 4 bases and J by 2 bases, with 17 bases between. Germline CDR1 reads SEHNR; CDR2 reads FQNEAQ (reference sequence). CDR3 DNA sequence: TGTGCCAGCAGCTCCCCTCGCGGAGGGATTCAAGAGACCCAGTACTTC. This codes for CASSSPRGGIQETQYF. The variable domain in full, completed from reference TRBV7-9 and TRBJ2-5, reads DTGVSQNPRHKITKRGQNVTFRCDPISEHNRLYWYRQTLGQGPEFLTYFQNEAQLEKSRLLSDRFSAERPKGSFSTLEIQRTEQGDSAMYLCASSSPRGGIQETQYFGPGTRLLVL.

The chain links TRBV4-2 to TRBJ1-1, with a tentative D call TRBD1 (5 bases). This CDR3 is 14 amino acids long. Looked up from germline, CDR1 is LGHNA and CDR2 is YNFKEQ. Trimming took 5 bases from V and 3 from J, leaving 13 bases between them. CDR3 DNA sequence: TGTGCCAGCAGCTCCAGGGCGTCGTACACTGAAGCTTTCTTT. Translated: CASSSRASYTEAFF.

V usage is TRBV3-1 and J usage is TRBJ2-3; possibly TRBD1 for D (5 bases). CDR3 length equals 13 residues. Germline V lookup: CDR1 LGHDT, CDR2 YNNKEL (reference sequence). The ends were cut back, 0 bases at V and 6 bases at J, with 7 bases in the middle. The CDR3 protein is CASSQDPGDTQYF. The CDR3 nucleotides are TGTGCCAGCAGCCAAGATCCAGGGGATACGCAGTATTTT.

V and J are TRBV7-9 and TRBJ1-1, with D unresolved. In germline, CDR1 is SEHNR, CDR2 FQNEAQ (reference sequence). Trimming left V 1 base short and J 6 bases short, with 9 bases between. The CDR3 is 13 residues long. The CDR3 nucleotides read TGTGCCAGCAGCTTAGTTGGTGCACCTGAAGCTTTCTTT. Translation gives CASSLVGAPEAFF.

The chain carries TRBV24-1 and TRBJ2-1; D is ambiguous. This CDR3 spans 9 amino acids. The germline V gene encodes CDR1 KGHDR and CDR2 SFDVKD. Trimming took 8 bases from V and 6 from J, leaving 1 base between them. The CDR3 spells CATINEQFF. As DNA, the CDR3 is TGTGCCACCATCAATGAGCAGTTCTTC.

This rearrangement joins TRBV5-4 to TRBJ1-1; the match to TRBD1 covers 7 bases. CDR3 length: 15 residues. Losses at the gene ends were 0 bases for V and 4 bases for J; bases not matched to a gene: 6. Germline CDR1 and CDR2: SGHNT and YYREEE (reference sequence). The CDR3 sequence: CASSLGTGPSTEAFF. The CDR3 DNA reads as TGTGCCAGCAGCTTGGGGACAGGACCCAGCACTGAAGCTTTCTTT.

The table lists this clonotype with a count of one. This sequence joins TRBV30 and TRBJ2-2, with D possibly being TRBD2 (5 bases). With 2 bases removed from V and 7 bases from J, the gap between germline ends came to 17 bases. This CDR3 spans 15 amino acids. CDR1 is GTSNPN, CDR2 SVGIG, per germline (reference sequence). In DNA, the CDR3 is TGTGCCTGGAGTAGCGAGCGGAGTTACGGCGGGGAGCTGTTTTTT. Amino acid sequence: CAWSSERSYGGELFF.

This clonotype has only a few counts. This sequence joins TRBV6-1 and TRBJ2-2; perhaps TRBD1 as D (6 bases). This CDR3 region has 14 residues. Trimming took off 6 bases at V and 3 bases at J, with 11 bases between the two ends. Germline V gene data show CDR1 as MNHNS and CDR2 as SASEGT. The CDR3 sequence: CASSPGAYTGELFF. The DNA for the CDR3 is TGTGCCAGCAGCCCAGGGGCGTACACCGGGGAGCTGTTTTTT.

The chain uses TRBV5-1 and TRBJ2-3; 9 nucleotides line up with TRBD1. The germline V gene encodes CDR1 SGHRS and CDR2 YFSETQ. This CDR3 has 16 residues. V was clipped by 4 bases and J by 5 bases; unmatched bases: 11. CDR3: CASSPGTGSVVDTQYF. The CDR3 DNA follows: TGCGCCAGCAGCCCAGGGACAGGGAGTGTGGTAGATACGCAGTATTTT.

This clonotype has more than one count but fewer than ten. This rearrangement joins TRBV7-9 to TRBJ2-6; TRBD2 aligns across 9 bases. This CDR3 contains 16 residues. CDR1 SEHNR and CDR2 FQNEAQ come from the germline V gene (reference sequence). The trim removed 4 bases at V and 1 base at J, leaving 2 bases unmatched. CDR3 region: CASSWTSESGANVLTF. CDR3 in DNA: TGTGCCAGCAGCTGGACTAGCGAGTCTGGGGCCAACGTCCTGACTTTC.

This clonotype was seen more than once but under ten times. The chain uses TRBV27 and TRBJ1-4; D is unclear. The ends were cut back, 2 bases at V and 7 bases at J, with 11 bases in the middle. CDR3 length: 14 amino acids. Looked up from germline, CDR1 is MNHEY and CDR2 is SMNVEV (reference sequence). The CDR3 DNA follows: TGTGCCAGCAGTTTACGGAGGTCGGGTGAAAAACTGTTTTTT. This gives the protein CASSLRRSGEKLFF. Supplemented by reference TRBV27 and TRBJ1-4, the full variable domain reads EAQVTQNPRYLITVTGKKLTVTCSQNMNHEYMSWYRQDPGLGLRQIYYSMNVEVTDKGDVPEGYKVSRKEKRNFPLILESPSPNQTSLYFCASSLRRSGEKLFFGSGTQLSVL.

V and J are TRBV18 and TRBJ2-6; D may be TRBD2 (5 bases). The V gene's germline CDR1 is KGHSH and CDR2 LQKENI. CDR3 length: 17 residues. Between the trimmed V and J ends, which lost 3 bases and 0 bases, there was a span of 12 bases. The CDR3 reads CASSPTTKTSGANVLTF. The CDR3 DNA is TGTGCCAGCTCACCGACGACTAAGACCTCTGGGGCCAACGTCCTGACTTTC.

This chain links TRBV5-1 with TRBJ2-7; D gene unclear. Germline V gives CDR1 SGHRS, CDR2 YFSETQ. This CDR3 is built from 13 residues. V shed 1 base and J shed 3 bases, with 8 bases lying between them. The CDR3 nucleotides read TGCGCCAGCAGCTTGTTTTCCCGCTACGAGCAGTACTTC. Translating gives CASSLFSRYEQYF.

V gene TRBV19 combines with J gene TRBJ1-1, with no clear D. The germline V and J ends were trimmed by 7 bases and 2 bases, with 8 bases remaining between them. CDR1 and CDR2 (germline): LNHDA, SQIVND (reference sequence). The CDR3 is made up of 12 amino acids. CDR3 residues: CASKYGNTEAFF. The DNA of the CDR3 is TGTGCCAGTAAATATGGCAACACTGAAGCTTTCTTT.

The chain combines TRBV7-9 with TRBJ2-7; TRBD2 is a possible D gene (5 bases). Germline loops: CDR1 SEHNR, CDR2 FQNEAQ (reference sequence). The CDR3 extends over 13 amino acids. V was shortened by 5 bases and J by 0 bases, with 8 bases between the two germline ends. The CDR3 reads CASSRDPSYEQYF. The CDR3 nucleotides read TGTGCCAGCAGCCGGGATCCCTCCTACGAGCAGTACTTC.

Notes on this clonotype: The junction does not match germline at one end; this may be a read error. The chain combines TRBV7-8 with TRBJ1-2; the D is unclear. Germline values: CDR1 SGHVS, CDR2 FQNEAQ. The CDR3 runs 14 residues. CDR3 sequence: CASSLVGSEYGHTF. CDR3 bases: TGTGCCAGCAGCTTAGTCGGCTCCGAATATGGCCACACCTTC.

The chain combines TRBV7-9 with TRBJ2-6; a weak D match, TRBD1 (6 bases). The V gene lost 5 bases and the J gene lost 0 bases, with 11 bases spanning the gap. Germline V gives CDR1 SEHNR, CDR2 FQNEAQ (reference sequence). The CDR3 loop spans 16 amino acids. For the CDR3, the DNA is TGTGCCAGCAGCGGGGGACACAGCTCTGGGGCCAACGTCCTGACTTTC. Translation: CASSGGHSSGANVLTF.

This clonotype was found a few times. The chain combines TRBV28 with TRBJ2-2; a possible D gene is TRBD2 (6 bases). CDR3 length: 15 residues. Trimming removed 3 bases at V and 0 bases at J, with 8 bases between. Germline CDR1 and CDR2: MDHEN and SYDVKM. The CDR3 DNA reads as TGTGCCAGCAGTTTGGGGGGAGCGAACACCGGGGAGCTGTTTTTT. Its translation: CASSLGGANTGELFF.

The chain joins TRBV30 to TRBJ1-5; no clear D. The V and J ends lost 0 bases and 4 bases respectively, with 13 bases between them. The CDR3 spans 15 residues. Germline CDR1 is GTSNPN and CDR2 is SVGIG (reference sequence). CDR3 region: CAWSVAKAPNQPQHF. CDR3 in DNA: TGTGCCTGGAGTGTAGCGAAGGCACCGAATCAGCCCCAGCATTTT.

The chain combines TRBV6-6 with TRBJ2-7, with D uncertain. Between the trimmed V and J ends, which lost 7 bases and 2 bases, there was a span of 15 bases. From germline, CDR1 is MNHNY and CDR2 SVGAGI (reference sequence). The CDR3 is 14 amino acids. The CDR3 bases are TGTGCCAGCACCGTTGGGCCGGTAGCCTACGAGCAGTACTTC. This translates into CASTVGPVAYEQYF.

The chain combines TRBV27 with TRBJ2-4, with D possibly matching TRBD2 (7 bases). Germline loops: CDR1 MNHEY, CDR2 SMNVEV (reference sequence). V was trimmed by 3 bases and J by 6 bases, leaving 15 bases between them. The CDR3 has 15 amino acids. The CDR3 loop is CASSLAGEGRNIQYF. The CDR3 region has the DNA TGTGCCAGCAGTTTGGCAGGGGAGGGAAGAAACATTCAGTACTTC.

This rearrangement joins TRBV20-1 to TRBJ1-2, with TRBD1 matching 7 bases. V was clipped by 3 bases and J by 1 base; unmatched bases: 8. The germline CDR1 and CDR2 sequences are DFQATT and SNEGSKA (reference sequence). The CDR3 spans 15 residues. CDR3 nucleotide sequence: TGCAGTGCTAGTAGTCCGGGGACAGATAACTATGGCTACACCTTC. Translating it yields CSASSPGTDNYGYTF.

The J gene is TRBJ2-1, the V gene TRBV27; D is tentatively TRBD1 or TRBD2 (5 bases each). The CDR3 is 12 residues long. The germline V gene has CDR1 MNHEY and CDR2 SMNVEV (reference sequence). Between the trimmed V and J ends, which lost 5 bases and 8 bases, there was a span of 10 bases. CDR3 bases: TGTGCCAGCAGTCCGGGGCGGGATGAGCAGTTCTTC. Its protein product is CASSPGRDEQFF.